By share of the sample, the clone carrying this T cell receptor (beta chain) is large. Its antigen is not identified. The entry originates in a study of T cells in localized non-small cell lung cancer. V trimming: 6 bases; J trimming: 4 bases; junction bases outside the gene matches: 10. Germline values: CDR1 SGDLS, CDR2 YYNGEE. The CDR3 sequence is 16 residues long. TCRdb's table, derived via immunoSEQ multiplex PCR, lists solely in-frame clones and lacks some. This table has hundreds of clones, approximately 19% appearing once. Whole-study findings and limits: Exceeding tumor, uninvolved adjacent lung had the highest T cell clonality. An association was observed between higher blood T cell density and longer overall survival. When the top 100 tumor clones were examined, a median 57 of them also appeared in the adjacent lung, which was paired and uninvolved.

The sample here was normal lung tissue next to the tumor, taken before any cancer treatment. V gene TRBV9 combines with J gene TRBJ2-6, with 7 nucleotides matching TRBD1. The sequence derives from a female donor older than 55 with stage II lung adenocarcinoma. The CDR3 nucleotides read TGTGCCAGCAACGAACAGGGGACCCGCGGGGCCAACGTCCTGACTTTC. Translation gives CASNEQGTRGANVLTF. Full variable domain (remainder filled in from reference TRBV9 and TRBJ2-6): DSGVTQTPKHLITATGQRVTLRCSPRSGDLSVYWYQQSLDQGLQFLIQYYNGEERAKGNILERFSAQQFPDLHSELNLSSLELGDSALYFCASNEQGTRGANVLTFGAGSRLTVL.